The 2 T cell receptor beta chains presented below share a single source sample, sequenced in a study of cytomegalovirus exposure and HLA in healthy donors. It was with 60 Vbeta and 13 Jbeta primers that the PCR ran. Assay: immunoSEQ multiplex PCR; the TCRdb copy retains only in-frame clones and omits some. The table shows some 180,000 clones, with about 86% occurring only once. Sequenced input: PBMCs. These TCRs come from a man aged 40-49 years in good health and CMV-seropositive.

This chain links TRBV10-2 with TRBJ2-3; 10 bases line up with TRBD2. Germline V gene sequence: CDR1 WSHSY, CDR2 SAAADI. The junction had 1 base not matched to a gene; V was cut back by 2 bases and J by 2 bases. The CDR3 runs 15 residues. CDR3 DNA: TGCGCCAGCAGTGAGACTAGCGGGACCACAGATACGCAGTATTTT. Residues: CASSETSGTTDTQYF.

This clone turned up a few times. The genes are TRBV28 and TRBJ2-6; no clear D. The germline gives CDR1 MDHEN, CDR2 SYDVKM. The CDR3 totals 14 residues. The ends were cut back, 5 bases at V and 2 bases at J, with 7 bases in the middle. The CDR3 sequence is CASSMAPGANVLTF. DNA for the CDR3: TGTGCCAGCAGTATGGCCCCTGGGGCCAACGTCCTGACTTTC. The complete variable domain, with remaining parts taken from reference TRBV28 and TRBJ2-6, reads DVKVTQSSRYLVKRTGEKVFLECVQDMDHENMFWYRQDPGLGLRLIYFSYDVKMKEKGDIPEGYSVSREKKERFSLILESASTNQTSMYLCASSMAPGANVLTFGAGSRLTVL.